This is a list of T cell receptor beta chains from one sample in a study of T cell responses to AZD1222 COVID-19 vaccine. Clones were read by immunoSEQ multiplex PCR, and TCRdb kept only the in-frame ones, dropping some. The sample records around 79,000 clones, approximately 90% being singletons. The sequenced sample was peripheral blood, obtained on day 0 of AZD1222 vaccination. The receptors come from an adult in good health. Each CDR3 is given without its conserved first and last residue. D genes are given only for firm matches.

>NA|TRBV10-2
ARGSQRIVVNEQF
>NA|TRBV3-1/TRBV3-2
ASSQDLLGEQF
>NA|TRBV29-1
SVGEYAGRGEQY
>TRBD2|TRBV29-1
SISQPAGGQGDTQY
>NA|TRBV18
ASSPRQAVAYEQY
>TRBD1|TRBV5-4
ASSPRLGTGEHEQY
>NA|TRBV6-6
ASSYPPGYGYT
>TRBD2|TRBV9
ASSVAIAGNEQF
>NA|TRBV3-1/TRBV3-2
ASSQISRQNYGYT
>NA|TRBV29-1
SVDENWDTQY
>NA|TRBV6-1
ASSESGLWYGYT